This T cell receptor beta chain was found in a study of blood T cell repertoires in COVID-19. Turning to the study itself: PBMCs, B-cell-depleted T cells, or T cells provided the cDNA or gDNA that made up the material.

Participants were aged 18 to 89 years from approximately 23 US areas. CDR1 and CDR2 from the germline V gene are SNHLY and FYNNEI. The CDR3 has 17 residues. V trimming: 5 bases; J trimming: 3 bases; junction bases outside the gene matches: 8. The method was immunoSEQ multiplex PCR; TCRdb's version includes in-frame clones alone and lacks a portion of them. The repertoire holds roughly 250,000 clones, with around nine tenths as singletons. The chain joins TRBV2 to TRBJ2-2; 11 nucleotides agree with TRBD2. This sequence originates from a woman between 18 and 30 years old who had recovered from COVID-19. Sequencing was performed on PBMCs or T cells enriched from blood (not recorded which). The CDR3 here is CASSRPGTSGYTGELFF. Here the CDR3 DNA reads TGTGCCAGCAGTCGTCCCGGGACTAGCGGCTACACCGGGGAGCTGTTTTTT.